The 28 T cell receptor beta chains reported below all come from one sample, sequenced in a study of blood T cell repertoires in COVID-19. Profiling relied on immunoSEQ multiplex PCR, and the TCRdb table lists in-frame clones only, not all of them. This table holds 150,000 to 200,000 clones, 80% to 85% found once. The sample was PBMCs or T cells enriched from blood (not recorded which). Receptors were obtained from a woman between 50 and 59 years old who had recovered from COVID-19.

The chain carries TRBV28 and TRBJ1-5; perhaps TRBD1 as D (6 bases). The CDR3 has 16 amino acids. Germline CDR1 MDHEN, CDR2 SYDVKM. Trimming cost V 5 bases and J 2 bases, with 16 bases left between them. CDR3 sequence: CASSLTRQVGNQPQHF. In DNA form, the CDR3 reads TGTGCCAGCAGTCTAACTAGACAGGTCGGCAATCAGCCCCAGCATTTT.

The V gene is TRBV4-1, the J gene TRBJ1-1; no definite D call. The V end lost 4 bases, the J end lost 6 bases, and 12 bases lay between the germline ends. The CDR3 length is 13 residues. The V gene's germline CDR1 is MGHRA and CDR2 YSYEKL. The CDR3 protein is CASSLLSLSEAFF. CDR3 sequence (DNA): TGCGCCAGCAGCCTCCTGAGTCTCTCTGAAGCTTTCTTT.

This chain joins TRBV5-4 and TRBJ1-2; 7 bases match TRBD1. Unmatched junction bases numbered 5, after V lost 2 bases and J lost 4 bases. This CDR3 is built from 14 residues. CDR1 and CDR2 (germline): SGHNT, YYREEE (reference sequence). The CDR3: CASSFRQGTYGYTF. DNA of the CDR3: TGTGCCAGCAGCTTCAGACAGGGCACCTATGGCTACACCTTC. Full variable domain (rest looked up from reference TRBV5-4 and TRBJ1-2): ETGVTQSPTHLIKTRGQQVTLRCSSQSGHNTVSWYQQALGQGPQFIFQYYREEENGRGNFPPRFSGLQFPNYSSELNVNALELDDSALYLCASSFRQGTYGYTFGSGTRLTVV.

The chain recombines TRBV11-3 with TRBJ2-4; TRBD1 aligns across 7 bases. The germline CDR1 and CDR2 sequences are SGHNT and YENEEA. With V trimmed by 5 bases and J by 1 base, 5 bases remained unmatched. This CDR3 has 15 residues. CDR3 amino acids: CASSKQTGAKNIQYF. In DNA form, the CDR3 reads TGTGCCAGCAGCAAACAGACAGGGGCCAAAAACATTCAGTACTTC. Drawing the rest from reference TRBV11-3 and TRBJ2-4, the complete variable domain is EAGVVQSPRYKIIEKKQPVAFWCNPISGHNTLYWYLQNLGQGPELLIRYENEEAVDDSQLPKDRFSAERLKGVDSTLKIQPAELGDSAVYLCASSKQTGAKNIQYFGAGTRLSVL.

This chain connects TRBV9 to TRBJ2-5; tentative D call: TRBD1 (6 bases). Germline V gene data show CDR1 as SGDLS and CDR2 as YYNGEE. There are 14 residues in the CDR3. Trimming took 1 base from V and 1 from J, leaving 8 bases between them. This CDR3 reads CASSVRGSQETQYF. The CDR3 region has the DNA TGTGCCAGCAGCGTAAGGGGGTCCCAAGAGACCCAGTACTTC.

This chain uses TRBV4-2 with TRBJ2-3; 15 nucleotides match TRBD2. This CDR3 is 18 amino acids long. The ends lost 0 bases at V and 2 bases at J; junction bases unmatched: 3. Germline values: CDR1 LGHNA, CDR2 YNFKEQ. In DNA, the CDR3 is TGTGCCAGCAGCCAAGAGGGGACTAGCGGGGGGCCCACAGATACGCAGTATTTT. This gives the protein CASSQEGTSGGPTDTQYF.

The V and J genes are TRBV28 and TRBJ2-2, with 9 bases matching TRBD1. This CDR3 has 15 amino acids. Germline V CDR1 and CDR2: MDHEN, SYDVKM. The junction had 7 bases not matched to a gene; V was cut back by 5 bases and J by 6 bases. In nucleotides, the CDR3 is TGTGCCAGCAGTCACAGGGGGCGCGGTCCCGGGGAGCTGTTTTTT. Encoded protein: CASSHRGRGPGELFF.

This chain joins TRBV6-5 and TRBJ1-2; tentatively, D is TRBD1 (5 bases). Trimming left V 0 bases short and J 6 bases short, with 17 bases between. Germline V gene data show CDR1 as MNHEY and CDR2 as SVGAGI. The CDR3 runs to 16 residues. In DNA, the CDR3 is TGTGCCAGCAGTTACTCGGGAAGTGCAGGGAGGAATGGCTACACCTTC. It encodes CASSYSGSAGRNGYTF.

The V call is TRBV7-3, the J call TRBJ1-5; maybe TRBD1 (5 bases). The CDR3 contains 14 residues. Trimming took off 1 base at V and 7 bases at J, with 11 bases between the two ends. CDR1 and CDR2 from the germline V gene are SGHTA and FQGTGA. The CDR3 DNA follows: TGTGCCAGCAGCTTAAGTGGTTGGGGCCAGCCCCAGCATTTT. It is translated as CASSLSGWGQPQHF.

The rearrangement links TRBV9 to TRBJ2-1, with D perhaps TRBD2 (6 bases). The CDR3 contains 13 residues. V shed 6 bases and J shed 4 bases, with 11 bases lying between them. Per germline, CDR1 SGDLS and CDR2 YYNGEE. For the CDR3, the DNA is TGTGCCAGCACACCGGGGGATTACAATGAGCAGTTCTTC. Protein product: CASTPGDYNEQFF.

The rearrangement links TRBV3-1 (or the pseudogene TRBV3-2) to TRBJ1-2, with TRBD1 as a possible D gene (5 bases). Trimming pared 1 base from V and 6 bases from J, leaving 12 bases between. This CDR3 is 14 amino acids long. Germline V gene data show CDR1 as LGHDT and CDR2 as YNNKEL (reference sequence). The CDR3 reads CASSQVSRGDGYTF. CDR3 DNA: TGTGCCAGCAGCCAAGTTTCTAGGGGTGATGGCTACACCTTC.

Regarding this clone: The junction shows a germline mismatch at one end, possibly a read error. V gene TRBV7-2 combines with J gene TRBJ1-2, with 9 bases lining up with TRBD1. The CDR3 runs to 14 residues. The germline V gene encodes CDR1 SGHTA and CDR2 FQGNSA. The CDR3 here is CASSLTGGNSGYTF. The CDR3 bases are TGTGCCAGCAGCTTAACAGGGGGCAACTCTGGCTACACCTTC.

V usage is TRBV28 and J usage is TRBJ1-2; 7 nucleotides line up with TRBD1. The CDR3 is made up of 13 amino acids. Trimming cost V 3 bases and J 4 bases; bases outside gene matches: 2. CDR1 and CDR2 (germline): MDHEN, SYDVKM. The chain's CDR3 is CASSLKGAYGYTF. The DNA for the CDR3 is TGTGCCAGCAGTTTGAAGGGGGCCTATGGCTACACCTTC.

CDR3 sequence: CASSVGQTLGVGSYEQYF. In DNA, the CDR3 is TGTGCCAGCAGTGTAGGACAGACGTTAGGAGTGGGATCCTACGAGCAGTACTTC. This chain links TRBV2 with TRBJ2-7; D may be TRBD1 (6 bases). Per germline, CDR1 SNHLY and CDR2 FYNNEI. Trimming cost V 4 bases and J 1 base, with 23 bases left between them. The CDR3 totals 18 residues.

This chain connects TRBV6-5 to TRBJ2-7; TRBD1 is a possible D gene (7 bases). CDR1 is MNHEY, CDR2 SVGAGI, per germline. The length of the CDR3 is 13 residues. Trimming stripped 7 bases from V and 1 base from J, with 11 bases between. CDR3 loop: CASTPGGSYEQYF. Written as DNA, the CDR3 is TGTGCCAGCACTCCAGGGGGGTCCTACGAGCAGTACTTC.

This chain joins TRBV11-2 and TRBJ1-6; 7 bases align to TRBD1. Germline CDR1 SGHAT, CDR2 FQNNGV. After removal of 6 bases from V and 1 base from J, the junction contained 3 bases not matched to a gene. CDR3 length: 15 amino acids. CDR3 in amino acids: CASSDRASYNSPLHF. The CDR3 bases are TGTGCCAGCAGTGACAGGGCGTCCTATAATTCACCCCTCCACTTT.

The V gene is TRBV28, the J gene TRBJ2-2, with 9 bases lining up with TRBD2. Germline assignment: CDR1 MDHEN and CDR2 SYDVKM. This CDR3 spans 16 amino acids. The trim removed 0 bases at V and 3 bases at J, leaving 2 bases unmatched. CDR3: CASSLWTSGHTGELFF. In DNA, the CDR3 is TGTGCCAGCAGTTTATGGACTAGCGGCCACACCGGGGAGCTGTTTTTT.

The table lists this clone with a few counts. V usage is TRBV7-8 and J usage is TRBJ2-3, with no clear D. Trimming left V 5 bases short and J 1 base short, with 10 bases between. Germline lookup yields CDR1 SGHVS and CDR2 FQNEAQ. The CDR3 is 14 residues long. The CDR3 here is CASSLSRGTDTQYF. In DNA, the CDR3 is TGTGCCAGCAGCCTCTCACGGGGCACAGATACGCAGTATTTT. Combining the CDR3 with reference TRBV7-8 and TRBJ2-3 gives the whole variable domain GAGVSQSPRYKVAKRGQDVALRCDPISGHVSLFWYQQALGQGPEFLTYFQNEAQLDKSGLPSDRFFAERPEGSVSTLKIQRTQQEDSAVYLCASSLSRGTDTQYFGPGTRLTVL.

The CDR3 loop reads CASSLVHAANYGYTF. In nucleotides, the CDR3 is TGTGCCAGCAGCTTAGTACACGCGGCTAACTATGGCTACACCTTC. J is TRBJ1-2 and V is TRBV7-2, with D uncertain. CDR1 is SGHTA, CDR2 FQGNSA, per germline. The germline V and J ends were trimmed by 1 base and 0 bases, with 9 bases remaining between them. The CDR3 loop spans 15 amino acids.

The V call is TRBV27, the J call TRBJ1-3; D is ambiguous. The CDR3 sequence is 14 residues long. Trimming took 4 bases from V and 2 from J, leaving 9 bases between them. Germline V gene lookup returns CDR1 MNHEY and CDR2 SMNVEV (reference sequence). DNA of the CDR3: TGTGCCAGCAGTTGGAGCTTTCCTGGAAACACCATATATTTT. Translated, it gives CASSWSFPGNTIYF.

CDR3 sequence: CASSQPGTRDNEQFF. The CDR3 nucleotides are TGCGCCAGCAGCCAACCCGGGACTAGGGACAATGAGCAGTTCTTC. The V gene is TRBV4-1, the J gene TRBJ2-1, with 8 bases aligning to TRBD2. Germline V CDR1 and CDR2: MGHRA, YSYEKL. Trimming at V came to 2 bases and at J to 5 bases, leaving 5 bases not matched to a gene. The CDR3 runs 15 residues.

The rearrangement uses TRBV4-3 and TRBJ2-4, with D possibly matching TRBD2 (5 bases). This CDR3 region has 17 residues. V shed 0 bases and J shed 0 bases, with 12 bases lying between them. Germline assignment: CDR1 LGHNA and CDR2 YSLEER. This CDR3 reads CASSQERGFLAKNIQYF. In nucleotides, the CDR3 is TGCGCCAGCAGCCAAGAGCGAGGGTTTCTAGCCAAAAACATTCAGTACTTC.

The rearrangement links TRBV3-1 (or the pseudogene TRBV3-2) to TRBJ1-1; 9 nucleotides align to TRBD1. The CDR3 length is 14 residues. The V and J ends lost 5 bases and 5 bases, in that order; junction bases with no gene match: 6. CDR1 is LGHDT, CDR2 YNNKEL, per germline (reference sequence). CDR3 region: CASSKGQGRTEAFF. For the CDR3, the DNA is TGTGCCAGCAGCAAAGGACAGGGGAGGACTGAAGCTTTCTTT.

The sample holds one count of this clone. In nucleotides, the CDR3 is TGTGCCAGCAGTTTATCTTACGCTACAGGGGAGCAGTACTTC. This gives the protein CASSLSYATGEQYF. The chain recombines TRBV27 with TRBJ2-7; perhaps TRBD1 as D (6 bases). This CDR3 is built from 14 residues. Trimming pared 0 bases from V and 7 bases from J, leaving 13 bases between. From germline, CDR1 is MNHEY and CDR2 SMNVEV (reference sequence).

This chain connects TRBV28 to TRBJ1-5; D call uncertain. Germline CDR1 is MDHEN and CDR2 is SYDVKM. With 5 bases removed from V and 0 bases from J, the gap between germline ends came to 5 bases. This CDR3 contains 13 residues. Written as DNA, the CDR3 is TGTGCCAGCAGTGCAGATAGCAATCAGCCCCAGCATTTT. Encoded protein: CASSADSNQPQHF.

V is TRBV28 and J is TRBJ2-7; possible D gene TRBD1, 6 bases. Germline CDR1 and CDR2: MDHEN and SYDVKM. Trimming removed 5 bases from V and 2 bases from J, with 16 bases in between. This CDR3 has 15 amino acids. The CDR3 here is CASSDRDTGPYEQYF. CDR3 coding DNA: TGTGCCAGCAGTGACCGGGACACCGGCCCCTACGAGCAGTACTTC.

V and J are TRBV5-4 and TRBJ1-4; D is ambiguous. CDR3 size: 14 residues. Germline V CDR1 and CDR2: SGHNT, YYREEE (reference sequence). V was trimmed by 0 bases and J by 7 bases, leaving 10 bases between them. CDR3 nucleotides: TGTGCCAGCAGCTTGGAATCAAGCGCTGAAAAACTGTTTTTT. Translated, it gives CASSLESSAEKLFF.

The chain is built from TRBV29-1 and TRBJ2-1; D is perhaps TRBD2 (6 bases). The CDR3 has 13 amino acids. V dropped 7 bases and J dropped 3 bases, with 13 bases sitting between them. Looked up from germline, CDR1 is SQVTM and CDR2 is ANQGSEA. For the CDR3, the DNA is TGCAGCGATCAGCGGGTTCTCTACAATGAGCAGTTCTTC. Its translation: CSDQRVLYNEQFF.